The 9 T cell receptor beta chains below all came from one sample that was sequenced in a study of T cells in tumors after PD-1 blockade. Only in-frame clones appear in the TCRdb table, and some are missing; sequencing was by immunoSEQ multiplex PCR. The table has 30,000 to 35,000 clones, roughly four fifths seen once. Sequenced here: PBMCs, sampled after anti-PD-1 treatment. These TCRs come from a human donor with basal cell carcinoma.

The rearrangement links TRBV13 to TRBJ2-1; D is uncertain. The V end lost 1 base, the J end lost 6 bases, and 10 bases lay between the germline ends. Germline values: CDR1 PRHDT, CDR2 FYEKMQ (reference sequence). The CDR3 covers 14 residues. CDR3 protein: CASSLEGQSNEQFF. The CDR3, as DNA: TGTGCCAGCAGCTTAGAAGGGCAAAGCAATGAGCAGTTCTTC.

The chain employs TRBV5-1 and TRBJ2-2; 9 nucleotides match TRBD2. In germline, CDR1 is SGHRS, CDR2 YFSETQ. V was clipped by 4 bases and J by 4 bases; unmatched bases: 2. The CDR3 sequence is 14 residues long. The CDR3 sequence: CASSLTSGTGELFF. The DNA of the CDR3 is TGCGCCAGCAGCCTGACTAGCGGCACCGGGGAGCTGTTTTTT.

This chain connects TRBV30 to TRBJ1-4; 10 nucleotides line up with TRBD1. CDR3 size: 17 residues. Germline assignment: CDR1 GTSNPN and CDR2 SVGIG (reference sequence). The ends lost 2 bases at V and 6 bases at J; junction bases unmatched: 12. The CDR3 region is CAWSSRQGATLHEKLFF. The CDR3 DNA reads TGTGCCTGGAGTTCGAGACAGGGGGCGACCCTACATGAAAAACTGTTTTTT.

This sequence joins TRBV10-2 and TRBJ2-1; 7 bases are shared with TRBD1. The germline V gene encodes CDR1 WSHSY and CDR2 SAAADI. Unmatched junction bases numbered 4, after V lost 5 bases and J lost 0 bases. This CDR3 is built from 15 residues. The CDR3 DNA follows: TGCGCCAGCAGTAGACAGGGAAACTCCTACAATGAGCAGTTCTTC. Amino acid sequence: CASSRQGNSYNEQFF.

The CDR3 region is CASSRLAGIGTGELFF. In nucleotides, the CDR3 is TGTGCCAGTAGTAGGCTAGCGGGGATCGGCACCGGGGAGCTGTTTTTT. The chain links TRBV19 to TRBJ2-2, with 9 bases matching TRBD2. CDR3 length: 16 amino acids. CDR1 is LNHDA and CDR2 is SQIVND in the germline V gene (reference sequence). V trimming: 4 bases; J trimming: 4 bases; junction bases outside the gene matches: 7.

This chain connects TRBV5-5 to TRBJ2-7; 10 bases map to TRBD2. J lost 0 bases, V lost 4 bases, and 7 bases had no gene match. The CDR3 consists of 16 residues. CDR1 is SGHKS and CDR2 is YYEKEE in the germline V gene (reference sequence). CDR3 residues: CASSGFSGRSSYEQYF. DNA for the CDR3: TGTGCCAGCAGCGGCTTTAGCGGGAGGTCCTCCTACGAGCAGTACTTC.

In the case of this clone: Within the sample, other DNA sequences also encode this same CDR3. The chain combines TRBV5-5 with TRBJ2-7; TRBD1 matches 8 bases. V was clipped by 3 bases and J by 4 bases; unmatched bases: 12. The CDR3 has 16 residues. Looked up from germline, CDR1 is SGHKS and CDR2 is YYEKEE (reference sequence). The CDR3 region has the DNA TGTGCCAGCAGCTCCCTGATGGGGCAGGGGGCTTACGAGCAGTACTTC. It encodes CASSSLMGQGAYEQYF.

This chain connects TRBV2 to TRBJ2-3, with a possible D match to TRBD2 (6 bases). The V gene's germline CDR1 is SNHLY and CDR2 FYNNEI. CDR3 length: 16 amino acids. The V and J ends lost 6 bases and 1 base respectively, with 17 bases between them. CDR3 in amino acids: CASRARDSSRTDTQYF. The CDR3 nucleotides are TGTGCCAGCAGGGCCCGGGACTCCTCCCGCACAGATACGCAGTATTTT.

Only a few counts were recorded for this clone. The V gene is TRBV7-2, the J gene TRBJ1-1; the match to TRBD1 covers 10 bases. Germline-derived CDR1 and CDR2 are SGHTA and FQGNSA. The CDR3 has 15 amino acids. Unmatched junction bases numbered 2, after V lost 1 base and J lost 3 bases. CDR3 region: CASSLDGTGDTEAFF. CDR3 DNA: TGTGCCAGCAGCTTAGATGGGACAGGGGACACTGAAGCTTTCTTT.